These 20 T cell receptor beta chains share one sample of origin, sequenced in a study of shared clonotypes between healthy human individuals. Only in-frame clones appear in the TCRdb table, and some are missing; sequencing was by immunoSEQ multiplex PCR. The sample records under 1,100,000 clones, more than 65% being singletons. What was sequenced was memory CD4+ T cells sorted from blood. Documented subset: CD45RA-negative fraction. These receptors were obtained from a man between 18 and 29 years old in good health.

This chain links TRBV5-6 with TRBJ1-2; 7 bases agree with TRBD1. The V gene's germline CDR1 is SGHDT and CDR2 YYEEEE. The CDR3 totals 14 residues. The junction had 6 bases not matched to a gene; V was cut back by 3 bases and J by 4 bases. The CDR3: CASSSGAGGYGYTF. The CDR3 nucleotides read TGTGCCAGCAGCTCGGGTGCAGGGGGCTATGGCTACACCTTC.

The gene calls are TRBV18 and TRBJ2-3; D is unresolved. Per germline, CDR1 KGHSH and CDR2 LQKENI. The CDR3 loop spans 12 amino acids. Trimming shortened V by 6 bases and J by 5 bases, and 9 bases separated the two germline ends. CDR3 in DNA: TGTGCCAGCTCTTTCGAAAAAGATACGCAGTATTTT. Amino acids: CASSFEKDTQYF.

Note on this clone: The junction shows a germline mismatch at one end, possibly a read error. The rearrangement joins TRBV7-7 to TRBJ2-5; 9 bases are a match to TRBD1. Germline CDR1 reads SSHAT; CDR2 reads FNYEAQ (reference sequence). The CDR3 sequence is 15 residues long. The CDR3 bases are TGTGCTAGCAGCTTGGGAGGGACAGGGAAAGAGACCCAGTACTTC. It is translated as CASSLGGTGKETQYF.

J is TRBJ1-5 and V is TRBV27; D is perhaps TRBD1 (5 bases). Trimming removed 5 bases from V and 7 bases from J, with 18 bases in between. Germline V gene sequence: CDR1 MNHEY, CDR2 SMNVEV (reference sequence). The CDR3 spans 15 residues. In DNA form, the CDR3 reads TGTGCCAGCAGTACCAGGGACTCCTGGGGGCAGCCCCAGCATTTT. This codes for CASSTRDSWGQPQHF.

This clone was observed a handful of times. The chain couples TRBV7-8 to TRBJ1-1; D is unclear. CDR1 is SGHVS and CDR2 is FQNEAQ in the germline V gene. Trimming removed 4 bases at V and 0 bases at J, with 9 bases between. The CDR3 loop spans 14 amino acids. CDR3 nucleotides: TGTGCCAGCAGCTCCCAGTTCATGAACACTGAAGCTTTCTTT. This encodes CASSSQFMNTEAFF. The full variable domain, in which reference TRBV7-8 and TRBJ1-1 provide the parts outside the CDR3, is GAGVSQSPRYKVAKRGQDVALRCDPISGHVSLFWYQQALGQGPEFLTYFQNEAQLDKSGLPSDRFFAERPEGSVSTLKIQRTQQEDSAVYLCASSSQFMNTEAFFGQGTRLTVV.

This clone was observed once. The gene calls are TRBV7-3 and TRBJ1-6; 7 bases line up with TRBD1. With V trimmed by 5 bases and J by 9 bases, 4 bases remained unmatched. The length of the CDR3 is 13 residues. Germline V CDR1 and CDR2: SGHTA, FQGTGA. CDR3 nucleotides: TGTGCCAGCAGCGCTGGGACAGCTTCACCCCTCCACTTT. This translates into CASSAGTASPLHF.

V gene TRBV30 combines with J gene TRBJ1-5; no clear D. Per germline, CDR1 GTSNPN and CDR2 SVGIG (reference sequence). The CDR3 spans 14 residues. With 1 base removed from V and 2 bases from J, the gap between germline ends came to 9 bases. CDR3 protein: CAWSAAVGNQPQHF. In nucleotides, the CDR3 is TGTGCCTGGAGTGCGGCGGTGGGCAATCAGCCCCAGCATTTT.

V gene TRBV5-6 combines with J gene TRBJ2-3; 9 bases line up with TRBD1. The CDR3 extends over 15 amino acids. J gave up 2 bases and V 2 bases, and 3 bases lay outside the gene matches. Germline V gene data show CDR1 as SGHDT and CDR2 as YYEEEE. This CDR3 reads CASSFGTGLTDTQYF. CDR3 bases: TGTGCCAGCAGCTTCGGGACAGGGCTCACAGATACGCAGTATTTT.

The chain couples TRBV5-5 to TRBJ1-1; 7 bases agree with TRBD1. The CDR3 loop spans 14 amino acids. Germline CDR1 and CDR2: SGHKS and YYEKEE (reference sequence). The V segment lost 5 bases and the J segment 7 bases; nucleotides outside the gene matches: 11. The CDR3 is CASRQKTGPFEAFF. The CDR3 DNA reads as TGTGCCAGCAGACAAAAGACAGGGCCGTTTGAAGCTTTCTTT. Based on the CDR3 plus reference TRBV5-5 and TRBJ1-1, the full variable domain is DAGVTQSPTHLIKTRGQQVTLRCSPISGHKSVSWYQQVLGQGPQFIFQYYEKEERGRGNFPDRFSARQFPNYSSELNVNALLLGDSALYLCASRQKTGPFEAFFGQGTRLTVV.

The chain has TRBV2 and TRBJ1-5, with TRBD1 matching 7 bases. Germline CDR1 reads SNHLY; CDR2 reads FYNNEI. Unmatched junction bases numbered 8, after V lost 6 bases and J lost 6 bases. The CDR3 contains 14 residues. CDR3 residues: CASSGGQVRQPQHF. CDR3 bases: TGTGCCAGCAGCGGAGGACAGGTGCGTCAGCCCCAGCATTTT.

V gene TRBV11-3 combines with J gene TRBJ2-7; unclear D gene. Germline V CDR1 and CDR2: SGHNT, YENEEA. CDR3 length equals 14 residues. The V end lost 1 base, the J end lost 4 bases, and 11 bases lay between the germline ends. CDR3 amino acids: CASSLGIGPYEQYF. CDR3 nucleotide sequence: TGTGCCAGCAGCTTAGGTATAGGACCATACGAGCAGTACTTC. Variable domain in full (rest from reference TRBV11-3 and TRBJ2-7): EAGVVQSPRYKIIEKKQPVAFWCNPISGHNTLYWYLQNLGQGPELLIRYENEEAVDDSQLPKDRFSAERLKGVDSTLKIQPAELGDSAVYLCASSLGIGPYEQYFGPGTRLTVT.

This chain uses TRBV2 with TRBJ2-3; no clear D gene. The CDR3 is made up of 14 amino acids. Germline values: CDR1 SNHLY, CDR2 FYNNEI. V lost 1 base to trimming and J lost 8 bases, with 13 bases between them. The chain's CDR3 is CASSEEGFEATQYF. Here the CDR3 DNA reads TGTGCCAGCAGTGAAGAAGGGTTTGAGGCTACGCAGTATTTT.

The chain is built from TRBV6-5 and TRBJ1-2; 8 bases map to TRBD1. V lost 6 bases, J lost 10 bases, and 7 bases stayed unmatched. CDR1 MNHEY and CDR2 SVGAGI come from the germline V gene. The CDR3 is 12 residues long. In DNA, the CDR3 is TGTGCCAGCAGAGCGGACAGGGAAGACTACACCTTC. The encoded protein is CASRADREDYTF.

This clone was seen more than once but under ten times. One end of the junction does not line up with germline, which may come from a read error. The CDR3 nucleotides read TGTGCCAGCAGCTCCAAAGGAGGGGGGGGCGCCTCTGAAACACTGTTTTTT. Amino acid sequence: CASSSKGGGGASETLFF. The chain is built from TRBV7-9 and TRBJ1-4, with TRBD1 as a possible D gene (6 bases). The germline gives CDR1 SEHNR, CDR2 FQNEAQ (reference sequence). CDR3 length: 17 residues.

The rearrangement uses TRBV7-9 and TRBJ2-7, with D hard to call. There are 12 residues in the CDR3. The ends were cut back, 6 bases at V and 3 bases at J, with 9 bases in the middle. Germline-derived CDR1 and CDR2 are SEHNR and FQNEAQ (reference sequence). The CDR3 bases are TGTGCCAGCAGGCCCATCGGCTACGAGCAGTACTTC. It yields the protein CASRPIGYEQYF.

The chain couples TRBV2 to TRBJ1-1; D is possibly TRBD1 (5 bases). CDR3 length: 13 amino acids. Germline CDR1 is SNHLY and CDR2 is FYNNEI. Trimming removed 6 bases at V and 2 bases at J, with 10 bases between. This CDR3 is CASRNRPNTEAFF. CDR3 in DNA: TGTGCCAGCAGAAACAGGCCAAACACTGAAGCTTTCTTT. The full variable domain, its missing parts supplied by reference TRBV2 and TRBJ1-1, is EPEVTQTPSHQVTQMGQEVILRCVPISNHLYFYWYRQILGQKVEFLVSFYNNEISEKSEIFDDQFSVERPDGSNFTLKIRSTKLEDSAMYFCASRNRPNTEAFFGQGTRLTVV.

This chain links TRBV6-5 with TRBJ1-1; 7 nucleotides agree with TRBD1. The germline V gene has CDR1 MNHEY and CDR2 SVGAGI. There are 15 residues in the CDR3. Trimming took 2 bases from V and 4 from J; bases not matched to a gene: 7. In DNA, the CDR3 is TGTGCCAGCAGTTACACGCAGGGGGAAGCCACTGAAGCTTTCTTT. Translation gives CASSYTQGEATEAFF.

The chain has TRBV7-9 and TRBJ2-1, with 8 bases lining up with TRBD1. Germline assignment: CDR1 SEHNR and CDR2 FQNEAQ (reference sequence). The CDR3 totals 13 residues. Losses at the gene ends were 6 bases for V and 9 bases for J; bases not matched to a gene: 7. CDR3 protein: CASRRAGGGEQFF. The CDR3 DNA is TGTGCCAGCAGACGTGCAGGGGGCGGTGAGCAGTTCTTC.

This clone was seen more than once but under ten times. This chain connects TRBV30 to TRBJ2-1, with TRBD1 matching 7 bases. The CDR3 loop spans 12 amino acids. Germline values: CDR1 GTSNPN, CDR2 SVGIG (reference sequence). V was pared by 2 bases and J by 12 bases, with 7 bases of the junction left unmatched. The CDR3: CAWSRQGPAQFF. The CDR3 DNA is TGTGCCTGGAGTAGACAGGGCCCTGCGCAGTTCTTC.

As for this clone: Only one base separates this from a far larger clonotype, so it likely reflects a read error. The chain carries TRBV7-8 and TRBJ2-3; no reliable D call. Trimming pared 1 base from V and 3 bases from J, leaving 2 bases between. Germline V gene sequence: CDR1 SGHVS, CDR2 FQNEAQ. The CDR3 is made up of 12 amino acids. The CDR3 region has the DNA TGTGCCAGCAGCTTAGGGACAGATACGCAGTATTTT. Residues: CASSLGTDTQYF.